Following are 20 T cell receptor beta chains from one sample sequenced in a study of T cells after yellow fever vaccination. In TCRdb, the 5' RACE reads were re-called with MiXCR into one record per CDR3 protein. The table lists 150,000 to 200,000 distinct CDR3 sequences, 5.5% to 7.5% of them singletons. Here the sequenced sample was CD4+ T cells sorted from PBMCs, taken around 5 days after the first yellow fever vaccination. The origin of the receptors is a man younger than 30 who received the YFV17D yellow fever vaccine.

Ten or more counts support this clonotype. The CDR3 DNA follows: TGTGCCAGCAGTTTGAACAATGAGCAGTTCTTC. Translation gives CASSLNNEQFF. This chain joins TRBV12-3 or TRBV12-4 and TRBJ2-1; D is uncertain. Deletions cut 3 bases from V and 5 bases from J, with 2 bases between. The CDR3 runs 11 residues.

This clonotype came up many times. The J gene is TRBJ1-1, the V gene TRBV29-1; no clear D gene. The germline V gene has CDR1 SQVTM and CDR2 ANQGSEA. This CDR3 region has 12 residues. Trimming stripped 7 bases from V and 7 bases from J, with 16 bases between. This chain's CDR3 is CSGRDPLYEAFF. CDR3 DNA: TGCAGCGGCCGTGACCCTCTGTATGAAGCTTTCTTT.

In its sample, this clonotype was seen a few times. The chain is built from TRBV7-3 and TRBJ2-1, with a weak D call TRBD2 (5 bases). Trimming left V 0 bases short and J 5 bases short, with 8 bases between. The CDR3 runs to 14 residues. The V gene's germline CDR1 is SGHTA and CDR2 FQGTGA. The CDR3 sequence: CASSLTGLNNEQFF. CDR3 DNA: TGTGCCAGCAGCTTAACAGGACTGAACAATGAGCAGTTCTTC. Filled out from reference TRBV7-3 and TRBJ2-1, the complete variable domain reads GAGVSQTPSNKVTEKGKYVELRCDPISGHTALYWYRQSLGQGPEFLIYFQGTGAADDSGLPNDRFFAVRPEGSVSTLKIQRTERGDSAVYLCASSLTGLNNEQFFGPGTRLTVL.

This clonotype came up a few times. The genes are TRBV12-3 or TRBV12-4 and TRBJ1-1, with TRBD1 matching over 8 bases. The V gene end was trimmed by 6 bases and the J gene end by 3 bases; junction bases not matched to a gene: 9. The CDR3 runs 15 residues. The CDR3 coding sequence is TGTGCCAGCAGATACCGGGACAGGTGGGACACTGAAGCTTTCTTT. Translating it yields CASRYRDRWDTEAFF.

This clonotype was detected only a few times. The chain links TRBV5-1 to TRBJ1-2; maybe TRBD1 (5 bases). This CDR3 region has 15 residues. CDR1 and CDR2 (germline): SGHRS, YFSETQ. Trimming removed 4 bases from V and 3 bases from J, with 16 bases in between. The CDR3 here is CASSQTPRDHYGYTF. The CDR3 DNA is TGCGCCAGCAGCCAAACGCCCAGGGACCACTATGGCTACACCTTC.

Concerning this clonotype itself: A read error may be the cause here, since a much bigger clone is one base away. The rearrangement joins TRBV29-1 to TRBJ1-5; 7 bases match TRBD1. Germline CDR1 reads SQVTM; CDR2 reads ANQGSEA. The CDR3 runs to 15 residues. The CDR3 DNA reads as TGCGGCGTCTCATTTGGGACAGCTAGCAATCAGCCCCAGCATTTT. Its protein is CGVSFGTASNQPQHF.

This sequence joins TRBV7-9 and TRBJ2-3; no reliable D call. V lost 6 bases and J lost 7, with 8 bases in between. CDR1 is SEHNR, CDR2 FQNEAQ, per germline (reference sequence). This CDR3 has 11 amino acids. DNA of the CDR3: TGTGCCAGCAGTTATTCTAATACGCAGTATTTT. It specifies CASSYSNTQYF.

In this sample, this clonotype turned up a few times. The chain links TRBV20-1 to TRBJ1-2; 10 positions match TRBD1. From germline, CDR1 is DFQATT and CDR2 SNEGSKA (reference sequence). The V and J ends lost 4 bases and 6 bases, in that order; junction bases with no gene match: 8. This CDR3 contains 14 residues. CDR3 sequence reads: CSATPPTGGHGYTF. CDR3 DNA sequence: TGCAGTGCTACCCCCCCGACAGGGGGCCATGGCTACACCTTC.

This clonotype was detected only a few times. The rearrangement links TRBV5-8 to TRBJ1-4; 7 nucleotides line up with TRBD1. V lost 5 bases to trimming and J lost 5 bases; unmatched junction nucleotides: 9. CDR1 and CDR2 (germline): SGHTS, YDEGEE. This CDR3 comprises 15 residues. CDR3 region: CASSLRQGRNEKLFF. The CDR3 coding sequence is TGTGCCAGCAGTTTAAGACAGGGAAGAAATGAAAAACTGTTTTTT.

Concerning this clonotype itself: This could be a read error, since a much larger clone is one nucleotide away. The genes are TRBV7-2 and TRBJ2-7, with D perhaps matching TRBD2 (6 bases). Per the germline V gene, CDR1 is SGHTA and CDR2 is FQGNSA. CDR3 size: 14 residues. The V and J ends lost 5 bases and 2 bases respectively, with 13 bases between them. DNA for the CDR3: TGTGCCAGCAGCACCGGACTAATGGCCTACGAGCAGTACTTC. It codes for CASSTGLMAYEQYF.

This clonotype was seen a handful of times. The V gene is TRBV4-3, the J gene TRBJ1-1; the D is unclear. This CDR3 has 15 residues. V was trimmed by 0 bases and J by 1 base, leaving 9 bases between them. Germline V CDR1 and CDR2: LGHNA, YSLEER. CDR3 region: CASSQDLRGNTEAFF. The CDR3 region has the DNA TGCGCCAGCAGCCAAGATCTCCGGGGGAACACTGAAGCTTTCTTT.

This clonotype has a handful of counts. The chain has TRBV24-1 and TRBJ2-2; D call uncertain. From germline, CDR1 is KGHDR and CDR2 SFDVKD. V lost 4 bases and J 4 bases, leaving 6 bases between the germline ends. This CDR3 contains 13 residues. The CDR3 sequence is CATSEFGTGELFF. CDR3 sequence (DNA): TGTGCCACCAGTGAGTTCGGCACCGGGGAGCTGTTTTTT.

In this sample, this clonotype turned up many times. The V gene is TRBV11-2, the J gene TRBJ2-7; the match to TRBD2 covers 7 bases. The CDR3 covers 18 residues. V was pared by 5 bases and J by 3 bases, with 19 bases of the junction left unmatched. In germline, CDR1 is SGHAT, CDR2 FQNNGV. Here the CDR3 DNA reads TGTGCCAGCAGCCGAACCCCCCTGGGGGGGGTAAGGGTCTACGAGCAGTACTTC. Translation: CASSRTPLGGVRVYEQYF.

This clonotype was found many times. J is TRBJ2-3 and V is TRBV19; D perhaps matches TRBD2 (6 bases). CDR3 length: 16 residues. Germline CDR1 reads LNHDA; CDR2 reads SQIVND (reference sequence). Trimming removed 10 bases from V and 7 bases from J, with 27 bases in between. The CDR3 loop reads CATKDIGGARVHTQYF. CDR3 in DNA: TGTGCCACCAAGGACATTGGCGGGGCGAGGGTCCATACGCAGTATTTT.

A few counts support this clonotype. The V call is TRBV15, the J call TRBJ1-3; possible D gene TRBD1, 5 bases. V lost 5 bases, J lost 2 bases, and 13 bases lay in between. CDR3 size: 15 residues. Germline V gives CDR1 LNHNV, CDR2 YYDKDF (reference sequence). The CDR3 spells CATSGGRAAGNTIYF. The CDR3, as DNA: TGTGCCACCAGCGGGGGTAGGGCGGCTGGAAACACCATATATTTT.

The chain employs TRBV9 and TRBJ2-3; 8 bases fit TRBD2. Losses at the gene ends were 0 bases for V and 2 bases for J; bases not matched to a gene: 8. CDR1 is SGDLS and CDR2 is YYNGEE in the germline V gene. The CDR3 length is 17 residues. The CDR3 region is CASSVGVRGGATDTQYF. DNA for the CDR3: TGTGCCAGCAGCGTAGGAGTACGGGGGGGGGCCACAGATACGCAGTATTTT.

This clonotype was seen repeatedly, ten times or more. Its ends do not fully match the called genes, so a read error is possible. CDR3 protein: CALRGSGNTIYF. The DNA of the CDR3 is TGTGCCCTCAGGGGATCTGGAAACACCATATATTTT. The chain recombines TRBV10-3 with TRBJ1-3, with TRBD1 as a possible D gene (6 bases). The CDR3 totals 12 residues. Germline assignment: CDR1 ENHRY and CDR2 SYGVKD.

At least ten counts were recorded for this clonotype. The chain recombines TRBV6-1 with TRBJ2-2, with 7 bases lining up with TRBD2. The germline CDR1 and CDR2 sequences are MNHNS and SASEGT. The CDR3 runs to 14 residues. Trimming cost V 10 bases and J 5 bases; bases outside gene matches: 10. Here the CDR3 DNA reads TGTGCCACCAGGAGCGGGACGCTTACCGGGGAGCTGTTTTTT. It codes for CATRSGTLTGELFF.

This clonotype was counted at least ten times. V usage is TRBV6-5 and J usage is TRBJ2-3, with D tentatively TRBD1 or TRBD2 (5 bases each). With 0 bases removed from V and 8 bases from J, the gap between germline ends came to 18 bases. This CDR3 spans 16 amino acids. CDR1 MNHEY and CDR2 SVGAGI come from the germline V gene. The CDR3 DNA follows: TGTGCCAGCAGTTACTCGGTCGGGACCCTCTGGGGTACGCAGTATTTT. Translating it yields CASSYSVGTLWGTQYF.

This clonotype has a count of ten or more. CDR3 DNA sequence: TGCGCCAGCAGCGCAAACCCTAGCGGGGGGGCCGCTGAGCAGTTCTTC. Encoded protein: CASSANPSGGAAEQFF. J is TRBJ2-1 and V is TRBV5-1; TRBD2 agrees at 12 bases. J was trimmed by 9 bases and V by 4 bases; bases with no gene match: 11. This CDR3 has 16 residues. Germline V CDR1 and CDR2: SGHRS, YFSETQ.